One and the same sample provided the 10 T cell receptor beta chains below, sequenced in a study of blood T cell repertoires in COVID-19. Profiled with immunoSEQ multiplex PCR; TCRdb holds only in-frame clones, not every one. The table has about 360,000 clones, approximately 86% seen once. The sequenced material came from peripheral blood. The receptors here all came from a woman aged 55-70 years with COVID-19, enrolled during active disease.

The genes are TRBV7-6 and TRBJ2-7; 9 bases map to TRBD2. Germline lookup yields CDR1 SGHVS and CDR2 FNYEAQ. The CDR3 covers 14 residues. Trimming took 5 bases from V and 2 from J; bases not matched to a gene: 4. The CDR3 DNA reads as TGTGCCAGCAGCATGACTAGCGGTGCCTACGAGCAGTACTTC. Its translation: CASSMTSGAYEQYF. Full variable domain (remainder filled in from reference TRBV7-6 and TRBJ2-7): GAGVSQSPRYKVTKRGQDVALRCDPISGHVSLYWYRQALGQGPEFLTYFNYEAQQDKSGLPNDRFSAERPEGSISTLTIQRTEQRDSAMYRCASSMTSGAYEQYFGPGTRLTVT.

This chain links TRBV5-1 with TRBJ2-1, with 12 nucleotides matching TRBD2. CDR1 is SGHRS, CDR2 YFSETQ, per germline. V was clipped by 1 base and J by 0 bases; unmatched bases: 5. This CDR3 is 18 amino acids long. The CDR3 reads CASSLYSSGGASYNEQFF. CDR3 DNA sequence: TGCGCCAGCAGCTTGTATTCTAGCGGGGGGGCCTCCTACAATGAGCAGTTCTTC.

CDR3 nucleotide sequence: TGTGCCAGCAGTCTACGGACTAGCTATGAGCAGTTCTTC. It yields the protein CASSLRTSYEQFF. The chain joins TRBV6-5 to TRBJ2-1; 8 nucleotides line up with TRBD2. V was pared by 5 bases and J by 8 bases, with 5 bases of the junction left unmatched. CDR1 is MNHEY and CDR2 is SVGAGI in the germline V gene. CDR3 size: 13 residues.

The chain recombines TRBV2 with TRBJ2-2, with D perhaps matching TRBD2 (7 bases). The CDR3 runs 14 residues. Trimming took 6 bases from V and 6 from J, leaving 14 bases between them. Germline V CDR1 and CDR2: SNHLY, FYNNEI. CDR3 coding DNA: TGTGCCAGCAGGAGAGAGGGGGGGCCCGGGGAGCTGTTTTTT. Translated, it gives CASRREGGPGELFF.

This rearrangement joins TRBV9 to TRBJ2-1; the match to TRBD2 covers 8 bases. Germline V gives CDR1 SGDLS, CDR2 YYNGEE. This CDR3 is built from 16 residues. V shed 2 bases, J shed 4 bases, and the junction held 8 bases outside the gene matches. As DNA, the CDR3 is TGTGCCAGCAGCGTCGGGGGGGCCGTTACGTACAATGAGCAGTTCTTC. Amino acid sequence: CASSVGGAVTYNEQFF.

J is TRBJ2-7 and V is TRBV19; D might be TRBD2 (7 bases). The CDR3 is 17 residues long. Germline V gene data show CDR1 as LNHDA and CDR2 as SQIVND (reference sequence). Trimming took 2 bases from V and 5 from J, leaving 22 bases between them. CDR3 sequence reads: CASSILPSGGRPHEQYF. Here the CDR3 DNA reads TGTGCCAGTAGTATATTGCCCTCCGGGGGGCGCCCCCACGAGCAGTACTTC.

The rearrangement links TRBV2 to TRBJ1-5; no firm D call. Per germline, CDR1 SNHLY and CDR2 FYNNEI. V was cut by 8 bases and J by 2 bases, with 10 bases left in between. CDR3 length: 13 residues. The CDR3 loop reads CASRSSGNQPQHF. The CDR3 DNA reads as TGTGCCAGCCGTTCCTCGGGCAATCAGCCCCAGCATTTT.

The rearrangement links TRBV7-6 to TRBJ2-7; 7 bases fit TRBD2. The length of the CDR3 is 13 residues. The V segment lost 5 bases and the J segment 7 bases; nucleotides outside the gene matches: 8. Germline values: CDR1 SGHVS, CDR2 FNYEAQ. The CDR3 protein is CASSQVAGGEQYF. The CDR3 nucleotides are TGTGCCAGCAGCCAAGTCGCCGGGGGGGAGCAGTACTTC.

This clone was picked up one time. V usage is TRBV7-9 and J usage is TRBJ2-1, with a weak D call TRBD2 (5 bases). In germline, CDR1 is SEHNR, CDR2 FQNEAQ (reference sequence). The CDR3 length is 16 residues. The V and J ends lost 1 base and 3 bases respectively, with 13 bases between them. CDR3 nucleotides: TGTGCCAGCAGCTTAGGCATGGGTAGCGACTACAATGAGCAGTTCTTC. This sequence encodes CASSLGMGSDYNEQFF.

This rearrangement joins TRBV7-3 to TRBJ2-3; TRBD2 is a possible D gene (6 bases). The CDR3 sequence is 14 residues long. V dropped 3 bases and J dropped 6 bases, with 13 bases sitting between them. Germline CDR1 is SGHTA and CDR2 is FQGTGA. The CDR3 loop is CASSFLGDSDTQYF. The DNA for the CDR3 is TGTGCCAGCAGCTTCCTCGGGGACTCCGATACGCAGTATTTT.